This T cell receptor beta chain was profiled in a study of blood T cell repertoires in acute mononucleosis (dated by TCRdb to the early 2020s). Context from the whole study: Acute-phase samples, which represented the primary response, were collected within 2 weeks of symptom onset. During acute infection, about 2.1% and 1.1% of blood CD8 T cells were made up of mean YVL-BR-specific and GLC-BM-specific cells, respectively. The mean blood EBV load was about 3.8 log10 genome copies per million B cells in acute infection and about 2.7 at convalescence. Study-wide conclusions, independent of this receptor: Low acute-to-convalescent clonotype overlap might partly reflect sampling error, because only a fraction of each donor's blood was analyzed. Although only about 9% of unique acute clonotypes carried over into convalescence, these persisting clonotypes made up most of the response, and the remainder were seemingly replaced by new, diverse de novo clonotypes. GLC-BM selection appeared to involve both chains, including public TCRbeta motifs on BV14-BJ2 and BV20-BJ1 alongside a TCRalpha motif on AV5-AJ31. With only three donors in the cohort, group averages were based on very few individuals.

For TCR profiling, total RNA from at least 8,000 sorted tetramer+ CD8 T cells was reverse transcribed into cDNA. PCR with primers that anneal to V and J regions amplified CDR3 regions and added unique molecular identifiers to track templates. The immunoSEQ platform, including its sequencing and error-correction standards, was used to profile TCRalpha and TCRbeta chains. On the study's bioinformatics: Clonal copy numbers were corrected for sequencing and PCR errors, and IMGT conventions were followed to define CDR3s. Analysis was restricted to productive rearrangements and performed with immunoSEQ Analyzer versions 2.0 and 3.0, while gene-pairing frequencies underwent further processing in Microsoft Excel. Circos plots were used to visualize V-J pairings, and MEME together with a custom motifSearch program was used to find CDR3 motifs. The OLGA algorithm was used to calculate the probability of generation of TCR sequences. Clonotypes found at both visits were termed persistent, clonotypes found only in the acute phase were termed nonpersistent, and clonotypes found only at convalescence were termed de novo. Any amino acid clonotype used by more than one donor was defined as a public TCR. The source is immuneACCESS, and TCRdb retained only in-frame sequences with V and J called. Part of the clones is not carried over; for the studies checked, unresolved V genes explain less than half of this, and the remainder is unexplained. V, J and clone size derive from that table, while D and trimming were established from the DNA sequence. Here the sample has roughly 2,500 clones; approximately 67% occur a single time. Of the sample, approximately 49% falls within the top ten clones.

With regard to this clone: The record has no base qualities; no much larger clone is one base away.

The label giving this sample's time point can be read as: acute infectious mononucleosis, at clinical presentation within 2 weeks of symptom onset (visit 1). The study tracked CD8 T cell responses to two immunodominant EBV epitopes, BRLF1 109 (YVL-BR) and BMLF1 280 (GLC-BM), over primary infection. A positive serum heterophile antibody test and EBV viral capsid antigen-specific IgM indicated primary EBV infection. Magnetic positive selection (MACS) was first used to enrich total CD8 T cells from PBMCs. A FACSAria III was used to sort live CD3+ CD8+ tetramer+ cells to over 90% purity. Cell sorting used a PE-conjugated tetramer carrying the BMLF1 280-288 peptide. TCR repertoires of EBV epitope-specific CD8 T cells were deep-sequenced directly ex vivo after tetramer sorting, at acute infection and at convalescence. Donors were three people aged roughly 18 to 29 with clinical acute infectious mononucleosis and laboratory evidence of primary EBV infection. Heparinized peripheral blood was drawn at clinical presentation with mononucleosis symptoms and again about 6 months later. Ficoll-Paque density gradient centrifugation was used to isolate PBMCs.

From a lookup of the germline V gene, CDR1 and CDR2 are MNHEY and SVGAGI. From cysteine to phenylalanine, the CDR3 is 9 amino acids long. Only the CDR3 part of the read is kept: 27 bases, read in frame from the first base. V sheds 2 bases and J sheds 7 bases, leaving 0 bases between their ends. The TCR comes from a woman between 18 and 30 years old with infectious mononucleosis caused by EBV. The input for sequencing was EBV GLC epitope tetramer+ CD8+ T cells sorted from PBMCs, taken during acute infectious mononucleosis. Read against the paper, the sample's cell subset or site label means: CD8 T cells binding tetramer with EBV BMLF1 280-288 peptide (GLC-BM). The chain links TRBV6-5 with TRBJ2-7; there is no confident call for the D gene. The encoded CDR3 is CASSYEQYF. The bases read TGTGCCAGCAGTTACGAGCAGTACTTC.